There are a few counts of the clone carrying this TCR beta chain. These data belong to a study of T-cell memory formation after mild COVID-19. Study summary: The TCR clusters were mostly specific to one donor.

V lost 7 bases to trimming and J lost 1 base; unmatched junction nucleotides: 8. This CDR3 region has 16 residues. Germline CDR1 is SGDLS and CDR2 is YYNGEE. UMIs and sample barcodes were carried by the TCR alpha and TCR beta cDNA libraries that 5'RACE produced using constant-segment primers. TCRdb fed the 5' RACE reads into MiXCR, producing one record per CDR3 protein. The repertoire includes a few hundred thousand distinct CDR3 sequences, over 20% of them detected once, and about an eighth sits in the top ten. The sequencing input was PBMCs or a T cell subset sorted from them (not recorded which). This TCR was sampled from an adult woman who had mild COVID-19 (a few samples of this study predate the infection). Cell type and time point are not known. The chain has TRBV9 and TRBJ1-1, with TRBD1 identical over 12 bases. The CDR3: CASSRGQGAGNTEAFF. The CDR3 bases are TGTGCCAGCTCCAGGGGACAGGGGGCAGGGAACACTGAAGCTTTCTTT.